The 18 T cell receptor beta chains below come from one sample, sequenced in a study of long-term antiretroviral therapy in people with HIV. Running of the v3.0 immunoSEQ assay took place at survey level. TCRdb's copy holds only in-frame clones and misses some; the assay was immunoSEQ multiplex PCR. The profile shows roughly 19,000 clones, 80% to 90% of them singletons. The sample was unsorted PBMCs, taken 0.6 years after starting antiretroviral therapy. These receptors originate from a woman under 30 with HIV.

The chain carries TRBV7-9 and TRBJ2-7; TRBD2 matches 10 bases. Germline V gene data show CDR1 as SEHNR and CDR2 as FQNEAQ (reference sequence). The CDR3 has 14 amino acids. With V trimmed by 5 bases and J by 6 bases, 7 bases remained unmatched. The CDR3 coding sequence is TGTGCCAGCAGCGAGGACAGCGGGAGGGGCGAGCAGTACTTC. Translated, it gives CASSEDSGRGEQYF.

A single count supports this clone. The chain uses TRBV27 and TRBJ2-7; 7 bases line up with TRBD1. The CDR3 has 15 amino acids. Trimming took 1 base from V and 3 from J; bases not matched to a gene: 6. CDR1 and CDR2 from the germline V gene are MNHEY and SMNVEV (reference sequence). This CDR3 is CASSLYPGDSYEQYF. For the CDR3, the DNA is TGTGCCAGCAGTTTATACCCCGGGGACAGCTACGAGCAGTACTTC.

DNA for the CDR3: TGTGCCAGCATTCTAGGACAAGAGACCCAGTACTTC. This sequence encodes CASILGQETQYF. The chain carries TRBV2 and TRBJ2-5; D not certain. The CDR3 runs to 12 residues. Germline lookup yields CDR1 SNHLY and CDR2 FYNNEI. V dropped 7 bases and J dropped 2 bases, with 8 bases sitting between them.

The rearrangement links TRBV4-3 to TRBJ1-6; unclear D gene. V dropped 1 base and J dropped 7 bases, with 11 bases sitting between them. Germline V gene lookup returns CDR1 LGHNA and CDR2 YSLEER. CDR3 length equals 15 residues. CDR3 loop: CASSQVKGQNSPLHF. In nucleotides, the CDR3 is TGCGCCAGCAGCCAAGTTAAAGGGCAGAATTCACCCCTCCACTTT.

The V and J genes are TRBV5-1 and TRBJ1-6, with D unclear. CDR3 size: 15 residues. The V and J ends lost 0 bases and 5 bases respectively, with 9 bases between them. Germline CDR1 is SGHRS and CDR2 is YFSETQ. CDR3 sequence reads: CASSLVGRNNSPLHF. For the CDR3, the DNA is TGCGCCAGCAGCTTGGTAGGCCGGAATAATTCACCCCTCCACTTT.

The rearrangement uses TRBV5-1 and TRBJ1-3; no firm D call. The germline V gene has CDR1 SGHRS and CDR2 YFSETQ. Between the trimmed V and J ends, which lost 1 base and 0 bases, there was a span of 2 bases. The CDR3 loop spans 13 amino acids. CDR3 in amino acids: CASSLRSGNTIYF. In DNA, the CDR3 is TGCGCCAGCAGCTTGCGCTCTGGAAACACCATATATTTT. Together with reference TRBV5-1 and TRBJ1-3, the CDR3 gives the full variable domain: KAGVTQTPRYLIKTRGQQVTLSCSPISGHRSVSWYQQTPGQGLQFLFEYFSETQRNKGNFPGRFSGRQFSNSRSEMNVSTLELGDSALYLCASSLRSGNTIYFGEGSWLTVV.

The sample holds a few counts of this clone. V gene TRBV4-2 combines with J gene TRBJ2-2; 9 bases fit TRBD2. Looked up from germline, CDR1 is LGHNA and CDR2 is YNFKEQ. The J segment lost 7 bases and the V segment lost 1 base, leaving 10 bases of the junction unmatched. The CDR3 runs to 17 residues. The CDR3 DNA follows: TGTGCCAGCAGCCAAGCCACTCGCGGGGGGGCCCACGGGGAGCTGTTTTTT. Its protein product is CASSQATRGGAHGELFF.

In regard to this clone: The junction does not match germline at one end; this may be a read error. The chain carries TRBV9 and TRBJ1-1; TRBD1 matches 10 bases. The CDR3 runs to 13 residues. Germline assignment: CDR1 SGDLS and CDR2 YYNGEE. This chain's CDR3 is CASSVGDRGETFF. For the CDR3, the DNA is TGTGCCAGCAGCGTAGGGGACAGGGGTGAAACTTTCTTT.

V is TRBV7-3 and J is TRBJ2-1; 8 bases are a match to TRBD2. Per germline, CDR1 SGHTA and CDR2 FQGTGA. V trimming: 1 base; J trimming: 2 bases; junction bases outside the gene matches: 10. The CDR3 has 18 amino acids. The CDR3 reads CASSLSSMGGGTYNEQFF. DNA of the CDR3: TGTGCCAGCAGCTTAAGTTCCATGGGCGGGGGGACCTACAATGAGCAGTTCTTC.

V is TRBV4-3 and J is TRBJ1-1, with D perhaps matching TRBD1 (6 bases). The CDR3 has 13 amino acids. Per germline, CDR1 LGHNA and CDR2 YSLEER. V was pared by 2 bases and J by 5 bases, with 9 bases between. In DNA form, the CDR3 reads TGCGCCAGCAGCCAAACAGGGAGAACTGAAGCTTTCTTT. It encodes CASSQTGRTEAFF.

This chain uses TRBV11-3 with TRBJ2-5; tentatively, D is TRBD1 (6 bases). The V end lost 6 bases, the J end lost 2 bases, and 10 bases lay between the germline ends. Germline V gene sequence: CDR1 SGHNT, CDR2 YENEEA. This CDR3 is built from 13 residues. CDR3 loop: CASSRDTQETQYF. DNA of the CDR3: TGTGCCAGCAGTCGGGACACTCAAGAGACCCAGTACTTC. The whole variable domain, filled in from reference TRBV11-3 and TRBJ2-5, reads EAGVVQSPRYKIIEKKQPVAFWCNPISGHNTLYWYLQNLGQGPELLIRYENEEAVDDSQLPKDRFSAERLKGVDSTLKIQPAELGDSAVYLCASSRDTQETQYFGPGTRLLVL.

In its sample, this clone was seen a few times. V usage is TRBV19 and J usage is TRBJ1-5; D may be TRBD1 (6 bases). V was clipped by 5 bases and J by 4 bases, with 9 bases between them. Germline lookup yields CDR1 LNHDA and CDR2 SQIVND (reference sequence). The CDR3 length is 13 residues. As DNA, the CDR3 is TGTGCCAGTAGTTCGACAGGAAATCAGCCCCAGCATTTT. Its translation: CASSSTGNQPQHF.

The chain joins TRBV10-3 to TRBJ2-1, with no clear D. Trimming took off 4 bases at V and 0 bases at J, with 10 bases between the two ends. Germline-derived CDR1 and CDR2 are ENHRY and SYGVKD. This CDR3 spans 15 amino acids. CDR3 in DNA: TGTGCCATCAGTGTGGGCGACAACTCCTACAATGAGCAGTTCTTC. Translating gives CAISVGDNSYNEQFF.

This chain links TRBV5-4 with TRBJ2-2; 12 nucleotides align to TRBD1. V dropped 5 bases and J dropped 4; count of bases not matched to a gene: 12. CDR1 SGHNT and CDR2 YYREEE come from the germline V gene (reference sequence). The CDR3 runs to 18 residues. The DNA of the CDR3 is TGTGCCAGCAGTTCCTCCGGGACAGGGGGCGCTAGCACCGGGGAGCTGTTTTTT. It encodes CASSSSGTGGASTGELFF.

The rearrangement uses TRBV11-2 and TRBJ2-7; either TRBD1 or TRBD2 may fit D (5 bases each). The germline V gene encodes CDR1 SGHAT and CDR2 FQNNGV. Trimming stripped 5 bases from V and 4 bases from J, with 15 bases between. The CDR3 has 14 amino acids. The chain's CDR3 is CASSPTGTAYEQYF. As DNA, the CDR3 is TGTGCCAGCAGCCCCACCGGGACGGCTTACGAGCAGTACTTC. Combining the CDR3 with reference TRBV11-2 and TRBJ2-7 gives the whole variable domain EAGVAQSPRYKIIEKRQSVAFWCNPISGHATLYWYQQILGQGPKLLIQFQNNGVVDDSQLPKDRFSAERLKGVDSTLKIQPAKLEDSAVYLCASSPTGTAYEQYFGPGTRLTVT.

J is TRBJ2-7 and V is TRBV7-9; TRBD1 matches 9 bases. CDR3 length equals 14 residues. V was pared by 5 bases and J by 6 bases, with 8 bases of the junction left unmatched. The germline gives CDR1 SEHNR, CDR2 FQNEAQ (reference sequence). The CDR3 region has the DNA TGTGCCAGCAGCCCCGGGACAGGGTCCCTCGAGCAGTACTTC. Its translation: CASSPGTGSLEQYF.

V usage is TRBV25-1 and J usage is TRBJ2-5, with 8 bases identical to TRBD2. This CDR3 is 14 amino acids long. V trimming: 5 bases; J trimming: 2 bases; junction bases outside the gene matches: 4. Germline V gene data show CDR1 as MGHDK and CDR2 as SYGVNS. The DNA for the CDR3 is TGTGCCAGCAGTACCCGGGGGGGTCAAGAGACCCAGTACTTC. Amino acid sequence: CASSTRGGQETQYF.

The rearrangement uses TRBV25-1 and TRBJ2-3; D is ambiguous. The CDR3 length is 15 residues. Trimming shortened V by 6 bases and J by 0 bases, and 13 bases separated the two germline ends. In germline, CDR1 is MGHDK, CDR2 SYGVNS. The CDR3 reads CASRADGSSTDTQYF. The CDR3 DNA is TGTGCCAGCAGGGCTGACGGTTCAAGCACAGATACGCAGTATTTT.